Sequencing of this TCR beta chain was carried out in a study of early T cells in non-severe SARS-CoV-2 infection. About the study: With bulk RNA from unsorted whole blood as input, sequencing yielded unpaired chains.

In its sample, this clonotype was seen many times. The antigen is undetermined. Unique molecular identifier tags were affixed to discrete cDNA molecules. TCRdb itself ran the 5' RACE reads through MiXCR, one entry per CDR3 protein. Counted here are roughly 57,000 distinct CDR3 sequences, less than 15% occurring once; the ten biggest clones make up approximately 2.5%. Study findings and constraints: VDJdb matching, biased toward anti-spike CD8 responses, missed private and CD4 specificities.

The clonotype was recovered from an adult who was a healthcare worker with PCR-confirmed SARS-CoV-2 infection or an uninfected control (not recorded which). Sample: whole blood, taken at baseline.

This CDR3 reads CASSSQGARGEKLFF. CDR3 sequence (DNA): TGTGCCAGCAGCTCCCAGGGGGCGCGTGGTGAAAAACTGTTTTTT. The rearrangement links TRBV11-2 to TRBJ1-4; 8 nucleotides line up with TRBD1. CDR1 is SGHAT, CDR2 FQNNGV, per germline. The CDR3 runs 15 residues. The V gene end was trimmed by 4 bases and the J gene end by 7 bases; junction bases not matched to a gene: 8.